This TCR beta chain was observed in a study of CD8 T cells in ankylosing spondylitis. TCRdb used MiXCR to reprocess the 5' RACE reads, holding one entry per CDR3 protein. The data show over 600,000 distinct CDR3 sequences, under 20% seen once. In its sample, this clonotype was seen a few times. Antigen unknown. Study-wide results and limits: A motif in TCR beta, a set of several highly homologous variants, appeared characteristic of ankylosing spondylitis blood. Reports say disease-linked clones showed up significantly more in matched ankylosing spondylitis synovial fluid.

The germline V gene has CDR1 MGHRA and CDR2 YSYEKL. The CDR3 loop spans 16 amino acids. V gave up 3 bases and J gave up 1 base, with 12 bases separating them. The chain uses TRBV4-1 and TRBJ2-2; possibly TRBD1 for D (6 bases). The sample comprised blood, either unsorted or a sorted T cell fraction (not recorded which). The TCR originated in a male donor with ankylosing spondylitis. The CDR3 region is CASSHPQGQNTGELFF. CDR3 bases: TGCGCCAGCAGCCATCCACAGGGCCAGAACACCGGGGAGCTGTTTTTT.